This is a list of T cell receptor beta chains from one sample in a study of blood T cell repertoires in COVID-19. Only in-frame clones appear in the TCRdb table, and some are missing; sequencing was by immunoSEQ multiplex PCR. This table holds roughly 250,000 clones, 84% found once. Sequenced input: peripheral blood. Receptors originate from a woman between 35 and 50 years old who had recovered from COVID-19. Both conserved end residues are part of each CDR3. The order of the fields is J gene, clone size, V gene, D gene, CDR3 protein, CDR3 DNA. The D gene is left open where the match is weak. For some rows the clone size is stated as once, few or many, or as a class when expanded; others skip it.

>TRBJ1-5|-|TRBV30|TRBD1
CAWGQGVHQPQHF
TGTGCCTGGGGACAGGGGGTACATCAGCCCCAGCATTTT
>TRBJ2-3|-|TRBV15|TRBD1
CATSGQGAGGDTQYF
TGTGCCACCAGCGGACAGGGGGCAGGAGGAGATACGCAGTATTTT
>TRBJ2-7|once|TRBV19|-
CASSNFGSSYEQYF
TGTGCCAGTAGTAACTTTGGTAGCTCCTACGAGCAGTACTTC
>TRBJ2-3|-|TRBV28|-
CASSYPGQLTDTQYF
TGTGCCAGCAGTTATCCGGGACAATTGACAGATACGCAGTATTTT
>TRBJ2-1|-|TRBV3-1/TRBV3-2|-
CASSQTTDPSYNEQFF
TGTGCCAGCAGCCAAACGACAGACCCATCCTACAATGAGCAGTTCTTC
>TRBJ1-6|-|TRBV6-5|-
CASRHTENSPLHF
TGTGCCAGCAGACACACGGAGAATTCACCCCTCCACTTT
>TRBJ1-4|-|TRBV28|TRBD1
CASSPQGARVNEKLFF
TGTGCCAGCAGCCCTCAGGGGGCGCGAGTTAATGAAAAACTGTTTTTT
>TRBJ2-1|-|TRBV5-5|TRBD1
CASSPDRGRRHEQFF
TGTGCCAGCAGCCCAGACAGGGGGCGCAGGCATGAGCAGTTCTTC
>TRBJ1-6|-|TRBV23-1|-
CASTRGSSYNSPLHF
TGCGCCAGCACCCGAGGGAGCTCCTATAATTCACCCCTCCACTTT
>TRBJ1-4|-|TRBV13|-
CASTLSRRNEKLFF
TGTGCCAGTACTCTGAGCAGGCGTAATGAAAAACTGTTTTTT
>TRBJ1-6|-|TRBV11-2|-
CASSPRSADSPLHF
TGTGCCAGCAGCCCAAGGTCCGCGGATTCACCCCTCCACTTT
>TRBJ1-1|-|TRBV5-1|TRBD1
CASSLGGGQGESEAFF
TGCGCCAGCAGCTTGGGAGGCGGACAGGGGGAATCCGAAGCTTTCTTT
>TRBJ1-4|-|TRBV18|-
CASFQWGREEKLFF
TGTGCCAGTTTCCAATGGGGCAGAGAGGAAAAACTGTTTTTT
>TRBJ2-5|-|TRBV6-5|-
CASSREETQYF
TGTGCCAGCAGTAGAGAAGAGACCCAGTACTTC
>TRBJ1-1|-|TRBV18|TRBD1
CASSPIDLQGKAEAFF
TGTGCCAGCTCACCGATCGACCTACAGGGGAAAGCTGAAGCTTTCTTT
>TRBJ1-4|-|TRBV27|-
CASSPSLGSNEKLFF
TGTGCCAGCAGCCCCTCTCTGGGGAGCAATGAAAAACTGTTTTTT
>TRBJ1-5|-|TRBV2|-
CASSYQGYSNQPQHF
TGTGCCAGCAGTTACCAGGGCTATAGCAATCAGCCCCAGCATTTT
>TRBJ2-2|many|TRBV5-1|-
CASSLGRAAGELFF
TGCGCCAGCAGCTTGGGCAGGGCTGCCGGGGAGCTGTTTTTT
>TRBJ2-1|-|TRBV24-1|TRBD1
CATSVTGTGGSGEQFF
TGTGCCACCAGTGTGACCGGGACAGGGGGTTCCGGTGAGCAGTTCTTC
>TRBJ1-1|-|TRBV7-3|-
CASSPGGATEAFF
TGTGCCAGCAGCCCTGGAGGGGCCACTGAAGCTTTCTTT
>TRBJ1-2|-|TRBV7-9|-
CASSPGSNGYTF
TGTGCCAGCAGCCCCGGTTCGAATGGCTACACCTTC
>TRBJ2-5|once|TRBV5-1|TRBD1
CASSSQGQVKETQYF
TGCGCCAGCAGCTCACAGGGGCAGGTGAAAGAGACCCAGTACTTC
>TRBJ1-2|-|TRBV5-4|-
CASSLGATALSDYGYTF
TGTGCCAGCAGCTTGGGAGCGACAGCCTTGTCTGACTATGGCTACACCTTC
>TRBJ1-1|-|TRBV20-1|TRBD1
CSASRQGGEEAFF
TGCAGTGCTAGTCGACAGGGAGGAGAAGAAGCTTTCTTT
>TRBJ2-7|-|TRBV2|TRBD1
CASKGTGANYEQYF
TGTGCCAGCAAAGGGACAGGGGCAAATTACGAGCAGTACTTC
>TRBJ2-2|-|TRBV19|TRBD1
CASRQTGGAGELFF
TGTGCCAGTAGGCAGACAGGGGGGGCCGGGGAGCTGTTTTTT
>TRBJ1-4|-|TRBV4-1|TRBD1
CASRRTGLNEKLFF
TGCGCCAGCAGACGGACAGGGCTTAATGAAAAACTGTTTTTT
>TRBJ1-4|-|TRBV28|-
CASSTGLNEKLFF
TGTGCCAGCAGCACAGGGTTAAATGAAAAACTGTTTTTT
>TRBJ2-3|once|TRBV4-2|TRBD2
CASSPLLSGDASTDTQYF
TGTGCCAGCAGCCCACTCCTTAGCGGGGACGCTAGCACAGATACGCAGTATTTT
>TRBJ1-2|once|TRBV28|-
CASSSNYGYTF
TGTGCCAGCAGTAGCAACTATGGCTACACCTTC
>TRBJ2-1|-|TRBV19|-
CASSSPAGVPYNEQFF
TGTGCCAGTAGTTCGCCGGCAGGGGTACCCTACAATGAGCAGTTCTTC
>TRBJ2-7|-|TRBV5-1|-
CASSDGAYSYEQYF
TGCGCCAGCAGCGACGGAGCTTACTCCTACGAGCAGTACTTC
>TRBJ1-4|-|TRBV9|TRBD1
CASSRGTANEKLFF
TGTGCCAGCAGTCGAGGGACAGCTAATGAAAAACTGTTTTTT
>TRBJ2-5|-|TRBV5-6|-
CASSQFRGETQYF
TGTGCCAGCAGCCAGTTCCGGGGAGAGACCCAGTACTTC
>TRBJ1-1|-|TRBV11-2|-
CASSLGLGGYNTEAFF
TGTGCCAGCAGCTTAGGTCTCGGGGGTTACAACACTGAAGCTTTCTTT
>TRBJ2-6|-|TRBV5-6|TRBD1
CASSMTGAGANVLTF
TGTGCCAGCAGCATGACAGGGGCAGGGGCCAACGTCCTGACTTTC
>TRBJ1-1|-|TRBV18|-
CASSPMENRGTEAFF
TGTGCCAGCTCACCGATGGAAAACCGGGGCACTGAAGCTTTCTTT
>TRBJ1-6|-|TRBV7-8|-
CASSPVDSPLHF
TGTGCCAGCAGCCCGGTCGATTCACCCCTCCACTTT
>TRBJ2-1|-|TRBV6-5|-
CASSPPGGSTHEQFF
TGTGCCAGCAGCCCCCCGGGGGGCTCGACGCATGAGCAGTTCTTC
>TRBJ2-5|once|TRBV4-1|-
CASSQDPTAGIGQETQYF
TGCGCCAGCAGCCAAGACCCCACTGCAGGGATCGGGCAAGAGACCCAGTACTTC
>TRBJ2-1|-|TRBV5-4|-
CASSLVSGYNEQFF
TGTGCCAGCAGCTTGGTGTCGGGTTACAATGAGCAGTTCTTC
>TRBJ2-3|once|TRBV5-4|-
CASSPGRSASTDTQYF
TGTGCCAGCAGCCCCGGCAGGTCGGCGAGCACAGATACGCAGTATTTT
>TRBJ1-2|few|TRBV5-1|-
CASSWAITGSGYGYTF
TGCGCCAGCAGCTGGGCAATTACAGGGAGCGGCTATGGCTACACCTTC
>TRBJ1-2|-|TRBV28|-
CASGTWEVPNYGYTF
TGTGCCAGCGGCACCTGGGAGGTCCCTAACTATGGCTACACCTTC